This T cell receptor beta chain was observed in a study of blood T cell repertoires in COVID-19. Study-wide background: Collection of acute and convalescent COVID-19 samples took place in the United States, Italy and Spain.

The CDR3 length is 16 residues. Per the germline V gene, CDR1 is MNHNS and CDR2 is SASEGT. The J segment lost 6 bases and the V segment lost 4 bases, leaving 10 bases of the junction unmatched. Per the original methods: How many nucleated cells were present was estimated from reference gene primer amplification. Assay used: immunoSEQ multiplex PCR; TCRdb lists only in-frame clones, some missing. The V and J calls and clone size come from that table; D and trimming were worked out from the DNA. The sample shows around 300,000 clones, 75% to 90% of them seen only once. The TCR originated in a woman between 65 and 79 years old with acute or convalescent COVID-19. Source material: peripheral blood. The chain carries TRBV6-1 and TRBJ1-2; 11 bases are shared with TRBD1. The CDR3 sequence: CASSGSGTGGVNGYTF. The CDR3 DNA reads TGTGCCAGCAGTGGAAGCGGGACAGGGGGGGTGAATGGCTACACCTTC.